The 15 T cell receptor delta chains listed next were all sequenced from one sample in a study of γδ T cells in repeated Plasmodium falciparum infection. TCRdb re-called the multiplex PCR reads through CATT. The sample contains more than 70,000 delta-chain clones, less than 1% of which appear only once. Flow sorting of PBMC yielded separate Vgamma9/Vdelta2+ and Vdelta2-negative gammadelta T cell populations for bulk repertoire analysis. The sequenced material came from gamma-delta T cells from blood. Every receptor here comes from a pool of human donors (malaria-infected and uninfected, not separated).

This clone was detected a few times. The likely explanation is a read error, given a far larger clone one base away. The sample carries other DNA sequences with the same CDR3. V is TRDV1 and J is TRDJ1; TRDD3 aligns across 9 bases. TCRdb gives no J gene; it was assigned here by matching the DNA to germline. CDR1 is TSWWSYY, CDR2 QGS, per germline. The CDR3 sequence is 18 residues long. CDR3 DNA: TGCGCTCTTGGGGAACTCCCGGGGCTACTGGGGGACAACGATAAACTCATCTTT. Encoded protein: CALGELPGLLGDNDKLIF.

This clone was observed a few times. TCRdb assigns this DNA the protein of a much larger clone, which departs from its translation at residue 5; this likely reflects a read error, and the protein shown comes from translating the DNA. The chain recombines TRDV2 with TRDJ1, with 8 bases fitting TRDD3. TCRdb leaves out the J gene; it was filled in here by matching the DNA to germline. Per germline, CDR1 GEAIGNYY and CDR2 EKD. V lost 3 bases, J lost 0 bases, and 8 bases stayed unmatched. This CDR3 region has 16 residues. The DNA of the CDR3 is TGTGCCTGTGACGCCGGAGGGATACGGGACACCGATAAACTCATCTTT. Protein: CACDAGGIRDTDKLIF.

A remark on this clone: This likely traces to a read error, being one base from a far larger clone. Other DNA sequences of this sample code for an identical CDR3. V is TRDV1 and J is TRDJ2; 11 positions agree with TRDD3. TCRdb offers no J gene call, so here the DNA was matched to germline to obtain one. The CDR3 has 20 residues. CDR1 is TSWWSYY and CDR2 is QGS in the germline V gene. The CDR3 nucleotides read TGCGCTCTTGGGGAGCCACCCTTCGGGCAATACTGGGGGATATCTGCACAACTCTTCTTT. The encoded protein is CALGEPPFGQYWGISAQLFF.

With regard to this clone: Translating this DNA gives a protein that differs at residue 5 from the TCRdb one, which belongs to a much larger clone; a read error is likely, and the protein shown is this translation. This rearrangement joins TRDV2 to TRDJ3; 12 positions agree with TRDD3. CDR3 size: 19 residues. CDR1 GEAIGNYY and CDR2 EKD come from the germline V gene. The V and J ends lost 3 bases and 0 bases, in that order; junction bases with no gene match: 5. The DNA of the CDR3 is TGTGCCTGTGACGCAACTGGGGGATACAGCTCCTGGGACACCCGACAGATGTTTTTC. Protein product: CACDATGGYSSWDTRQMFF.

The sample holds a few counts of this clone. A far larger clone lies a single base away; this is likely a read error. The sample carries other DNA sequences with the same CDR3. The V gene is TRDV1, the J gene TRDJ1, with TRDD3 matching 7 bases. Germline assignment: CDR1 TSWWSYY and CDR2 QGS. The CDR3 is made up of 20 amino acids. The V gene end was trimmed by 1 base and the J gene end by 10 bases; junction bases not matched to a gene: 27. The CDR3 DNA sequence: TGTGCTCTTGGGGAACGCCGCACTCGTGGGGGACACCCCTTTGCATGGGGACTCATCTTT. This codes for CALGERRTRGGHPFAWGLIF.

Remarks on this clone: Given a far larger clone just one base away, this is likely a sequencing read error. At the DNA level, this CDR3 is encoded by other sequences in the same sample as well. The J gene is TRDJ1, the V gene TRDV2; D ambiguous. The CDR3 consists of 14 residues. CDR1 is GEAIGNYY and CDR2 is EKD in the germline V gene. The CDR3 loop is CACDTLLNTDKLIF. CDR3 sequence (DNA): TGTGCCTGTGACACCCTGCTAAACACCGATAAGCTCATCTTT.

As regards this clone: The protein that TCRdb holds for this DNA derives from a much larger clone and differs from the translated DNA at residue 3, which likely indicates a read error; the protein shown here is translated from the DNA. The chain combines TRDV2 with TRDJ1; 7 nucleotides line up with TRDD3. Germline loops: CDR1 GEAIGNYY, CDR2 EKD. The CDR3 loop spans 18 amino acids. The DNA of the CDR3 is TGTGCCCGTGACACCGTGGGCGGGGGATTACCTTACACCGATAAACTCATCTTT. It yields the protein CARDTVGGGLPYTDKLIF.

This clone was observed a handful of times. TCRdb assigns this DNA the protein of a much larger clone, which departs from its translation at residue 3; this likely reflects a read error, and the protein shown comes from translating the DNA. The rearrangement joins TRDV1 to TRDJ1; 8 bases align to TRDD3. The J gene was missing in TCRdb and was found by matching the end of the DNA to germline. CDR3 size: 19 residues. CDR1 and CDR2 (germline): TSWWSYY, QGS. For the CDR3, the DNA is TGTGCTCCTGGGGAACTATTCCCCCGGGCTTCACGTTGGGGGATTAAACTCATCTTT. This gives the protein CAPGELFPRASRWGIKLIF.

As regards this clone: TCRdb lists the protein of a much larger clone for this DNA, which differs at residue 16, so this is likely a read error; the protein given here is translated from the DNA itself. The V gene is listed as TRDV2; no J gene was called; TRDD3, the D gene given by the table, was not confirmed from the DNA. Germline CDR1 and CDR2: GEAIGNYY and EKD. CDR3 size: 18 residues. The CDR3 DNA is TGTGCCTGTGACCCCCGAATCGACTGGGGGACTAACACCGATAAACCCATCTTT. This sequence encodes CACDPRIDWGTNTDKPIF.

This clone is medium-sized (0.01 to 0.1%) within its sample. Other nucleotide sequences from this sample produce the same CDR3. This sequence joins TRDV2 and TRDJ1, with 9 nucleotides matching TRDD3. V lost 3 bases, J lost 3 bases, and 13 bases stayed unmatched. The CDR3 extends over 17 amino acids. CDR1 GEAIGNYY and CDR2 EKD come from the germline V gene. CDR3 in DNA: TGTGCCTGTGACCCATCACGCACGGGGGGATACCCCGATAAACTCATCTTT. Translated, it gives CACDPSRTGGYPDKLIF.

On this clone: A far larger clone is just one base off, so this is likely a read error. The sample has other DNA sequences that encode this CDR3 too. J is TRDJ1 and V is TRDV2, with 9 bases lining up with TRDD3. This CDR3 spans 15 amino acids. CDR1 is GEAIGNYY and CDR2 is EKD in the germline V gene. CDR3 in amino acids: CACEPLGDYTDKLIF. The DNA for the CDR3 is TGTGCCTGTGAGCCTCTGGGGGATTACACCGACAAACTCATCTTT.

This clone was observed a handful of times. With only one base between it and a far larger clone, this is likely a read error. The same CDR3 also results from other DNA sequences found in this sample. The CDR3 spells CACDTEGSRNWGIRTDKLIF. For the CDR3, the DNA is TGTGCCTGTGACACCGAGGGGTCCAGGAACTGGGGAATACGCACCGATAAACTCATCTTT. V is TRDV2 and J is TRDJ1; 7 bases align to TRDD3. CDR3 length equals 20 residues. CDR1 GEAIGNYY and CDR2 EKD come from the germline V gene. Trimming took 0 bases from V and 1 from J; bases not matched to a gene: 19.

For this clone: The TCRdb record carries a much larger clone's protein, which differs from this DNA's translation at residue 4; a read error is the likely cause, and the protein listed here is the DNA translation. V and J are TRDV2 and TRDJ1; a weak D match, TRDD3 (5 bases). Germline V gene lookup returns CDR1 GEAIGNYY and CDR2 EKD. The CDR3 contains 18 residues. This chain's CDR3 is CACVSLYSEGIYTDKLIF. As DNA, the CDR3 is TGCGCCTGTGTCTCCTTGTATTCCGAAGGGATTTACACCGATAAACTCATCTTT.

As concerns this clone: TCRdb records a much larger clone's protein for this DNA, with a difference at residue 10 that likely arises from a read error; the protein given is the translation of the DNA. This chain joins TRDV2 and TRDJ1, with D perhaps TRDD3 (5 bases). As TCRdb names no J gene, one was assigned here on the basis of a DNA match to germline. The germline gives CDR1 GEAIGNYY, CDR2 EKD. The germline V and J ends were trimmed by 0 bases and 1 base, with 26 bases remaining between them. The CDR3 spans 20 residues. The CDR3 loop is CACDTVYPGGIVQGTDKLIF. CDR3 nucleotide sequence: TGTGCCTGTGACACCGTTTATCCGGGGGGTATTGTACAGGGCACCGATAAACTCATCTTT.

This clone was recorded many times. The sample holds other DNA sequences that translate to the same CDR3. The chain links TRDV2 to TRDJ3, with 7 bases identical to TRDD3. Germline assignment: CDR1 GEAIGNYY and CDR2 EKD. CDR3 length equals 18 residues. J lost 0 bases, V lost 0 bases, and 4 bases had no gene match. The chain's CDR3 is CACDTGGFSSWDTRQMFF. The CDR3 bases are TGTGCCTGTGACACCGGGGGATTCAGCTCCTGGGACACCCGACAGATGTTTTTC.